The 22 T cell receptor beta chains below come from one sample, sequenced in a study of identical twins. Each CDR3 protein gets one entry after TCRdb re-called the 5' RACE reads with MiXCR. The sample has about 530,000 distinct CDR3 sequences, under 25% seen once; the top ten hold 0.4% to 0.6%. The sample was also reused in another study, on yellow fever vaccine responses in identical twins.

Sequencing input: CD4+ T cells sorted from blood. The receptors originated from a woman aged 18 to 35 in good health.

A few counts support this clonotype. V gene TRBV18 combines with J gene TRBJ2-1; D is perhaps TRBD2 (5 bases). The CDR3 sequence is 14 residues long. V was trimmed by 3 bases and J by 5 bases, leaving 11 bases between them. Per the germline V gene, CDR1 is KGHSH and CDR2 is LQKENI. CDR3 amino acids: CASSPWELDNEQFF. As DNA, the CDR3 is TGTGCCAGCTCACCTTGGGAGTTGGACAATGAGCAGTTCTTC.

The gene calls are TRBV19 and TRBJ2-7; 9 nucleotides agree with TRBD1. CDR1 and CDR2 (germline): LNHDA, SQIVND (reference sequence). The CDR3 totals 14 residues. J lost 2 bases, V lost 5 bases, and 4 bases had no gene match. The CDR3 spells CASSGTGTAYEQYF. For the CDR3, the DNA is TGTGCCAGTAGTGGGACAGGGACAGCCTACGAGCAGTACTTC.

This clonotype has a handful of counts. CDR3 in amino acids: CASSRSGSPLHF. The CDR3 nucleotides are TGTGCCAGCAGCCGCTCCGGCTCACCCCTCCACTTT. The chain has TRBV12-3 or TRBV12-4 and TRBJ1-6; unclear D gene. Trimming removed 6 bases from V and 10 bases from J, with 10 bases in between. This CDR3 comprises 12 residues.

The chain has TRBV6-1 and TRBJ1-2, with D possibly being TRBD1 (6 bases). The germline gives CDR1 MNHNS, CDR2 SASEGT. V gave up 6 bases and J gave up 6 bases, with 20 bases separating them. CDR3 length: 15 residues. The CDR3 DNA follows: TGTGCCAGCAGCCCAACTTTGAGGGGGTACGATGGCTACACCTTC. Translation gives CASSPTLRGYDGYTF.

In this sample, this clonotype turned up a few times. The gene calls are TRBV5-6 and TRBJ2-7; D gene uncertain. CDR3 length equals 13 residues. Germline CDR1 is SGHDT and CDR2 is YYEEEE. The V end was cut by 5 bases, the J end by 4 bases, with 13 bases between. CDR3 in amino acids: CASRSRPDYEQYF. The CDR3, as DNA: TGTGCCAGCAGGTCCCGGCCGGATTACGAGCAGTACTTC.

The rearrangement uses TRBV12-3 or TRBV12-4 and TRBJ2-2; possibly TRBD2 for D (6 bases). Trimming removed 0 bases from V and 4 bases from J, with 15 bases in between. The CDR3 consists of 17 residues. The CDR3 reads CASSLARGGGRTGELFF. The CDR3, as DNA: TGTGCCAGCAGTTTAGCGCGGGGTGGAGGGCGCACCGGGGAGCTGTTTTTT.

The chain recombines TRBV29-1 with TRBJ2-7, with D possibly being TRBD1 (5 bases). CDR3 length: 11 residues. Germline values: CDR1 SQVTM, CDR2 ANQGSEA. V shed 4 bases and J shed 5 bases, with 9 bases lying between them. This CDR3 reads CSVGRGNEQYF. DNA for the CDR3: TGCAGCGTTGGTAGGGGAAACGAGCAGTACTTC.

This clonotype was counted only a few times. The genes are TRBV29-1 and TRBJ2-2, with 11 bases fitting TRBD2. The length of the CDR3 is 17 residues. Germline V gene sequence: CDR1 SQVTM, CDR2 ANQGSEA. V gave up 4 bases and J gave up 2 bases; unmatched junction bases: 9. The CDR3 DNA is TGCAGCGTTGTTATGCTAGCGGGAGGTAGTAACACCGGGGAGCTGTTTTTT. This codes for CSVVMLAGGSNTGELFF.

The CDR3: CSAWDRSLSGANVLTF. As DNA, the CDR3 is TGCAGCGCCTGGGACAGGTCACTCTCTGGGGCCAACGTCCTGACTTTC. The genes are TRBV29-1 and TRBJ2-6, with 8 bases fitting TRBD1. Germline CDR1 SQVTM, CDR2 ANQGSEA. J was trimmed by 0 bases and V by 7 bases; bases with no gene match: 8. The CDR3 loop spans 16 amino acids.

This clonotype was counted only a few times. The CDR3 DNA reads as TGTGCCAGCAGCCAAAGAAGGGTCTCCTACAATGAGCAGTTCTTC. Translation: CASSQRRVSYNEQFF. V and J are TRBV14 and TRBJ2-1, with D uncertain. Trimming removed 2 bases from V and 0 bases from J, with 8 bases in between. CDR1 and CDR2 (germline): SGHDN, FVKESK. This CDR3 contains 15 residues.

This clonotype has just a few counts. The chain combines TRBV5-6 with TRBJ2-1; D unclear. Germline lookup yields CDR1 SGHDT and CDR2 YYEEEE. V lost 3 bases and J lost 5, with 12 bases in between. The CDR3 sequence is 14 residues long. The CDR3, as DNA: TGTGCCAGCAGCTCGCCCCCCAGCAACAATGAGCAGTTCTTC. This sequence encodes CASSSPPSNNEQFF.

The V gene is TRBV12-3 or TRBV12-4, the J gene TRBJ1-1; weak D call: TRBD1 (6 bases). The V end was cut by 3 bases, the J end by 5 bases, with 19 bases between. The CDR3 runs to 16 residues. DNA for the CDR3: TGTGCCAGCAGTTTCGCCCTGGGGGGGGGCAGGACTGAAGCTTTCTTT. The encoded protein is CASSFALGGGRTEAFF.

The CDR3 DNA follows: TGTGCCACCAGTGACCCCGTTAGGGGGGGTACTGAAGCTTTCTTT. It is translated as CATSDPVRGGTEAFF. This chain uses TRBV24-1 with TRBJ1-1, with a possible D match to TRBD1 (6 bases). Per the germline V gene, CDR1 is KGHDR and CDR2 is SFDVKD. With 4 bases removed from V and 5 bases from J, the gap between germline ends came to 16 bases. The CDR3 totals 15 residues.

This clonotype was seen a handful of times. This chain uses TRBV2 with TRBJ2-3; 12 bases align to TRBD1. V shed 5 bases and J 3 bases; nucleotides not matched to a gene: 3. CDR3 length: 15 residues. CDR1 and CDR2 (germline): SNHLY, FYNNEI. In DNA, the CDR3 is TGTGCCAGCAGTTGGGACAGGGGGCCGACAGATACGCAGTATTTT. Translation gives CASSWDRGPTDTQYF.

This clonotype was found a few times. The V and J genes are TRBV7-2 and TRBJ2-1; 13 bases are a match to TRBD2. Per the germline V gene, CDR1 is SGHTA and CDR2 is FQGNSA. With V trimmed by 4 bases and J by 4 bases, 4 bases remained unmatched. There are 16 residues in the CDR3. DNA of the CDR3: TGTGCCAGCAGCTATCCGACTAGCGGGAGGTACAATGAGCAGTTCTTC. It yields the protein CASSYPTSGRYNEQFF.

This clonotype was seen a few times. The J gene is TRBJ2-1, the V gene TRBV29-1; D may match TRBD1 or TRBD2 (5 bases each). This CDR3 is 14 amino acids long. Germline CDR1 reads SQVTM; CDR2 reads ANQGSEA. V was shortened by 4 bases and J by 5 bases, with 15 bases between the two germline ends. The CDR3 DNA reads TGCAGCGTTGGGGGGTTTTTCTTCCACAATGAGCAGTTCTTC. Encoded protein: CSVGGFFFHNEQFF.

This clonotype was found a few times. This chain uses TRBV4-1 with TRBJ2-1; 10 bases fit TRBD2. Trimming cost V 0 bases and J 2 bases; bases outside gene matches: 10. Germline loops: CDR1 MGHRA, CDR2 YSYEKL. The CDR3 consists of 19 residues. The CDR3 protein is CASSQDRNSGRFPYNEQFF. The CDR3 DNA is TGCGCCAGCAGCCAAGATCGGAATAGCGGGAGGTTCCCCTACAATGAGCAGTTCTTC.

The V and J genes are TRBV20-1 and TRBJ2-7; 7 nucleotides line up with TRBD2. Germline V gene data show CDR1 as DFQATT and CDR2 as SNEGSKA (reference sequence). The V and J ends lost 5 bases and 4 bases, in that order; junction bases with no gene match: 11. This CDR3 region has 14 residues. DNA of the CDR3: TGCAGTGCTGCCCGCGGGGGAACCCCTTACGAGCAGTACGTC. This gives the protein CSAARGGTPYEQYV.

This clonotype turned up a few times. The chain couples TRBV2 to TRBJ2-3, with unresolved D. Trimming left V 4 bases short and J 7 bases short, with 9 bases between. Germline CDR1 is SNHLY and CDR2 is FYNNEI. The CDR3 runs to 12 residues. The CDR3 DNA reads TGTGCCAGCAGTGGGATAGGAAATACGCAGTATTTT. Its translation: CASSGIGNTQYF.

In DNA form, the CDR3 reads TGTGCCAGCAGCTTCCGTTTTACAGGGAAACCCCGGTACCAAGAGACCCAGTACTTC. Encoded protein: CASSFRFTGKPRYQETQYF. The chain couples TRBV11-1 to TRBJ2-5; D possibly corresponds to TRBD1 (6 bases). V dropped 3 bases and J dropped 0 bases, with 23 bases sitting between them. Looked up from germline, CDR1 is SGHAT and CDR2 is FQDESV (reference sequence). CDR3 length: 19 residues.

The chain carries TRBV20-1 and TRBJ2-4; D may be TRBD1 or TRBD2 (7 bases each). The germline V gene has CDR1 DFQATT and CDR2 SNEGSKA (reference sequence). V lost 2 bases, J lost 12 bases, and 20 bases lay in between. The CDR3 has 14 amino acids. Here the CDR3 reads CSARRQGEGGGQYF. The CDR3 DNA reads TGCAGTGCTAGAAGGCAGGGGGAGGGGGGAGGTCAGTACTTC.

This clonotype occurred a few times. V gene TRBV15 combines with J gene TRBJ2-7, with D maybe TRBD2 (6 bases). Trimming left V 4 bases short and J 0 bases short, with 16 bases between. CDR1 is LNHNV and CDR2 is YYDKDF in the germline V gene (reference sequence). The CDR3 has 16 residues. The CDR3 coding sequence is TGTGCCACCAGCACAGGGACTTCGCAAAGCTCCTACGAGCAGTACTTC. Translation gives CATSTGTSQSSYEQYF.